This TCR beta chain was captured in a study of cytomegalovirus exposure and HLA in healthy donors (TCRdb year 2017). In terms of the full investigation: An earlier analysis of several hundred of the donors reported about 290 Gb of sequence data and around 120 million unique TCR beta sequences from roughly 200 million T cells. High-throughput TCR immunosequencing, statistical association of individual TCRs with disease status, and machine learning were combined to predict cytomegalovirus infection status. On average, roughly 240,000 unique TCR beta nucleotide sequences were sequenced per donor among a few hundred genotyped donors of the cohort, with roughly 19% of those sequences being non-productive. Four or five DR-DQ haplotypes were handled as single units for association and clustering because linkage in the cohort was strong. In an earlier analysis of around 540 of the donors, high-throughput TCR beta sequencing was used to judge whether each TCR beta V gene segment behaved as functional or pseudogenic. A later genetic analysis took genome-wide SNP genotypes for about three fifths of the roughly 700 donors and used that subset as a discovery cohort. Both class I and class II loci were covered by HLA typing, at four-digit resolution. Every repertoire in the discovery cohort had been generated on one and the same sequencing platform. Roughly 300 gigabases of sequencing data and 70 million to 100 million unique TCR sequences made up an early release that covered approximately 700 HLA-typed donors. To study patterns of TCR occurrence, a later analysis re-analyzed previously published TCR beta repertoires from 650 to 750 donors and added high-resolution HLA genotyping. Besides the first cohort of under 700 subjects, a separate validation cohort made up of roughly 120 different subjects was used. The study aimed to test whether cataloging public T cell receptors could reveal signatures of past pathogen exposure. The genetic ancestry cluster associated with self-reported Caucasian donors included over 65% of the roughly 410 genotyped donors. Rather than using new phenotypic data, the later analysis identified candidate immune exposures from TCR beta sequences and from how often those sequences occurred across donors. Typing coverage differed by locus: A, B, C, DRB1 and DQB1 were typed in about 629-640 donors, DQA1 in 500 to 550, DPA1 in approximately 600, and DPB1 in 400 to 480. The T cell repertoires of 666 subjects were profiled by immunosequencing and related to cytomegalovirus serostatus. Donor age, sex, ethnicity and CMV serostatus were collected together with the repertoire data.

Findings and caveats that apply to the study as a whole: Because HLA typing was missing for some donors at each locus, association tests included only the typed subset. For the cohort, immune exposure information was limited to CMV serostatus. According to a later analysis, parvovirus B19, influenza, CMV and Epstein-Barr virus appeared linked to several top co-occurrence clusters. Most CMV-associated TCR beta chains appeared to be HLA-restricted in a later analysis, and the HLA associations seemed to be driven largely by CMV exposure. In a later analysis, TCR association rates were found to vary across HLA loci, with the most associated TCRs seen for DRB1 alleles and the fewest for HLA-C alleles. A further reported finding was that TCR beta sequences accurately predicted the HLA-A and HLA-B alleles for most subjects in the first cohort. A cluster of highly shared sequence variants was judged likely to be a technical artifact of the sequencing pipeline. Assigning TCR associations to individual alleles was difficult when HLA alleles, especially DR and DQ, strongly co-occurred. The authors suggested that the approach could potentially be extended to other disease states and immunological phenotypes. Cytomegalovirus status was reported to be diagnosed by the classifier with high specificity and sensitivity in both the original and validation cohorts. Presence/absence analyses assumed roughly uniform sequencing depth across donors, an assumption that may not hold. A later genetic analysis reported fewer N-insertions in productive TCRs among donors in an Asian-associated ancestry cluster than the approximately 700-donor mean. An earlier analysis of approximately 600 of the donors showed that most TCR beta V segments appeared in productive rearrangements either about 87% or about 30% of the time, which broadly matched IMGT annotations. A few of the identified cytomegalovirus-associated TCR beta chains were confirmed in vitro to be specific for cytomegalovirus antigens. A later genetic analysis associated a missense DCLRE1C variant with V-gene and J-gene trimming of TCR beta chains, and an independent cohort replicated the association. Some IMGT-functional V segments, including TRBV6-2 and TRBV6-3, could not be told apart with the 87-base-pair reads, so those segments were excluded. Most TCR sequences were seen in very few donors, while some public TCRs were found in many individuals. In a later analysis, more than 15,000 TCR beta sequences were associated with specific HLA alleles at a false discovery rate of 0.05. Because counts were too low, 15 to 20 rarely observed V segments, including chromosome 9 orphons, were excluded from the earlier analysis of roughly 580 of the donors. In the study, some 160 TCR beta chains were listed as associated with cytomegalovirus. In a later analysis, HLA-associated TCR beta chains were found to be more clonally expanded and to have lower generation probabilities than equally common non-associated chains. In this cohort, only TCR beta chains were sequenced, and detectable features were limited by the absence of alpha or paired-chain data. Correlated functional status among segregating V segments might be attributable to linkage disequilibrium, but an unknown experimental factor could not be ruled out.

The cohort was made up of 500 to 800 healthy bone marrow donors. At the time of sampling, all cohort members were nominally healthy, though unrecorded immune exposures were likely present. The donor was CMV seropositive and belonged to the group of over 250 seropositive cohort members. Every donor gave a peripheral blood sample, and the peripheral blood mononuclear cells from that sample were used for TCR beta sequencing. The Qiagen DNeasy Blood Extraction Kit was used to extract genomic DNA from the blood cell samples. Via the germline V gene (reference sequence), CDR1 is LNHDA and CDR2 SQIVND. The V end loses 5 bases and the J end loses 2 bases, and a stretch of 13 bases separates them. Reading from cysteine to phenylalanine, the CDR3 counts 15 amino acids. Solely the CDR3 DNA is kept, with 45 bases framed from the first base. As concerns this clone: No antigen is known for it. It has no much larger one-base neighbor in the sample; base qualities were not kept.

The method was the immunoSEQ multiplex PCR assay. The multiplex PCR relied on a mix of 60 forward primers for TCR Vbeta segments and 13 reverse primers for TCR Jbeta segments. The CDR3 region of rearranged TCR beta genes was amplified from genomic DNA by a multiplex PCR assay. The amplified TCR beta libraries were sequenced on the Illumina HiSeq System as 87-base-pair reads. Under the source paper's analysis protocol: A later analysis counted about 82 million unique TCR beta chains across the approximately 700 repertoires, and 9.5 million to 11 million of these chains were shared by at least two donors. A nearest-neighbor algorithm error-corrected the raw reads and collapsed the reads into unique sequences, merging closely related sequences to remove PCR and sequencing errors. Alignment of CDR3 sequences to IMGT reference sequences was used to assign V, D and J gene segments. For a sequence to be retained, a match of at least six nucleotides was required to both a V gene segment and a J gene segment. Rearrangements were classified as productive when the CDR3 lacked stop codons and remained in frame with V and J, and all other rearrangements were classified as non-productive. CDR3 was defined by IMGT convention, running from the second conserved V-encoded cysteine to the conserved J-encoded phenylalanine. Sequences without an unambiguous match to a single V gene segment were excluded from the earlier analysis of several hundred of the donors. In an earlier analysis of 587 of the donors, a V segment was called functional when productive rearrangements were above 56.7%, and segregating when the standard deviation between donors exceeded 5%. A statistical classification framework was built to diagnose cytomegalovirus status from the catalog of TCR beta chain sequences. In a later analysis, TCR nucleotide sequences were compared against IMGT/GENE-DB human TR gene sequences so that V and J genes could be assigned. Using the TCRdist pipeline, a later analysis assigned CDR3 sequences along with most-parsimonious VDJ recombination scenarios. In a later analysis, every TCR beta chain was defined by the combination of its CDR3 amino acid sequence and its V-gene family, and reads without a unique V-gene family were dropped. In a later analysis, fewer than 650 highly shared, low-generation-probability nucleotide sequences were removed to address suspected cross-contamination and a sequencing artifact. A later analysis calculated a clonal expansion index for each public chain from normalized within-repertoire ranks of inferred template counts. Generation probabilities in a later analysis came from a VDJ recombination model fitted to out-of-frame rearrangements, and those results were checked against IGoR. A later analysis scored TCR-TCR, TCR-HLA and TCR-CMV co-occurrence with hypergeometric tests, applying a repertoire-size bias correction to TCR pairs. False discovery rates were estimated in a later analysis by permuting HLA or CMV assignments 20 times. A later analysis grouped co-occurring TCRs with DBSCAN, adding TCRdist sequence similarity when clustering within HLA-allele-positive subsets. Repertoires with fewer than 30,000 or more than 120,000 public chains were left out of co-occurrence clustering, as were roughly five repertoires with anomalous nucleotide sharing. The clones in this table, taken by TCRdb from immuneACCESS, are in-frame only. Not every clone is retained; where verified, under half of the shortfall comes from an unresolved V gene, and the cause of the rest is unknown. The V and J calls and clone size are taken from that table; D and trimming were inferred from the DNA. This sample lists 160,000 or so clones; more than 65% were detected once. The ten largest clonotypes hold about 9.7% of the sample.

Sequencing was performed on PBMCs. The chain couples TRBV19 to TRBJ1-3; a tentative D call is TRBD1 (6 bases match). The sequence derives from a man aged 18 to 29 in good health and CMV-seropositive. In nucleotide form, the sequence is TGTGCCAGTAGTGTACAGGGTGGCGCTGGAAACACCATATATTTT. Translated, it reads CASSVQGGAGNTIYF.